Below, one TCR beta chain is given with its context. Both 60 Vbeta primers and 13 Jbeta primers went into the PCR. The protocol was immunoSEQ multiplex PCR, while the TCRdb copy is restricted to in-frame clones and leaves out a portion. In all, the sample yields about 150,000 clones. The data derive from a study of cytomegalovirus exposure and HLA in healthy donors. V was trimmed by 5 bases and J by 0 bases, leaving 14 bases between them. The CDR3 runs to 16 residues. Per the germline V gene, CDR1 is SGHAT and CDR2 is FQNNGV. The sample was PBMCs. This sequence joins TRBV11-2 and TRBJ2-1; D might be TRBD1 (5 bases). The TCR sequence derives from a man aged 25-45 years in good health and CMV-seronegative. The CDR3 loop is CASSRQPESSYNEQFF. CDR3 nucleotide sequence: TGTGCCAGCAGCCGACAGCCAGAGAGCTCCTACAATGAGCAGTTCTTC.